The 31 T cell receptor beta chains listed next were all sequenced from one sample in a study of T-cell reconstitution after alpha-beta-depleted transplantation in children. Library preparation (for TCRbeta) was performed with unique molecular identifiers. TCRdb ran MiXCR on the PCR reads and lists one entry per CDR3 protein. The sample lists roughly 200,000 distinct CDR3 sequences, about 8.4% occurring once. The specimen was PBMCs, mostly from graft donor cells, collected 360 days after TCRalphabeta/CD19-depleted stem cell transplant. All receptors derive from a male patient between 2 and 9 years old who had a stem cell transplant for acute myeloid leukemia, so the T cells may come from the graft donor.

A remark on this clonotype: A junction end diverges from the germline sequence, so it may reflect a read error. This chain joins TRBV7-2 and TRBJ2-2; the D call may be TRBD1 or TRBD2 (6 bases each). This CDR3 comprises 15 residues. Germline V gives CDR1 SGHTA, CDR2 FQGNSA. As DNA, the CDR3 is TGTGCCAGCAGCTTAAGGGGGAGGAACACCGTGGAGCTGTTTTTT. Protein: CASSLRGRNTVELFF.

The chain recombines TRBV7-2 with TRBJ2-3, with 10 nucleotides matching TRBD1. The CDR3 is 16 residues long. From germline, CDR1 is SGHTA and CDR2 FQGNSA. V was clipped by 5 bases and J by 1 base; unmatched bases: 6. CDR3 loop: CASSADRGLGTDTQYF. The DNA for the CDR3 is TGTGCCAGCAGCGCAGACAGGGGGCTGGGCACAGATACGCAGTATTTT.

CDR3 amino acids: CSARRQGGSPLHF. Written as DNA, the CDR3 is TGCAGTGCTAGACGACAGGGTGGTTCACCCCTCCACTTT. This chain uses TRBV20-1 with TRBJ1-6, with 7 bases identical to TRBD1. V lost 2 bases to trimming and J lost 9 bases; unmatched junction nucleotides: 4. The CDR3 is 13 residues long. From germline, CDR1 is DFQATT and CDR2 SNEGSKA (reference sequence).

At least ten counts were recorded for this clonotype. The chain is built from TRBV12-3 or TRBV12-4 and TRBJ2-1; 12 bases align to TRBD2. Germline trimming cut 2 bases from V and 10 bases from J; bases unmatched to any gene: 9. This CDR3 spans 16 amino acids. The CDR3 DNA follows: TGTGCCAGCAGTTTATACCCTAGCGGGAGGGCCGGAGAGCAGTTCTTC. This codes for CASSLYPSGRAGEQFF.

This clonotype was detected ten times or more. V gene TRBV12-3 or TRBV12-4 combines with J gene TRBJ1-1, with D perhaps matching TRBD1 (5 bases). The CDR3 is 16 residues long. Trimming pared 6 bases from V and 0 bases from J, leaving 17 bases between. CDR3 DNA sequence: TGTGCCAGCAGCCCCGGGGGGGAGGGATTGAACACTGAAGCTTTCTTT. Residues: CASSPGGEGLNTEAFF.

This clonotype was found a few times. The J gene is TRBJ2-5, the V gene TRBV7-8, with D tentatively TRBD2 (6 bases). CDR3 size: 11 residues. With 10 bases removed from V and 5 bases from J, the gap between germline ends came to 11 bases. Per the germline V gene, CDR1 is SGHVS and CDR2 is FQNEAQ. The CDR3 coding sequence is TGTGCCATCTCAAGCGGGGAGACCCAGTACTTC. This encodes CAISSGETQYF.

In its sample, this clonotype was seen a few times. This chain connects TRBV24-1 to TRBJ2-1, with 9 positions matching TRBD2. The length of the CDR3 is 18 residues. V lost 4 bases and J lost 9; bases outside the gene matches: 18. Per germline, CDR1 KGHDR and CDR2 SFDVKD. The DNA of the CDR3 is TGTGCCACCAGTGACCCACAGACTAGCGGAATGCCCAGAGGTGAGCAGTTCTTC. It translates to CATSDPQTSGMPRGEQFF.

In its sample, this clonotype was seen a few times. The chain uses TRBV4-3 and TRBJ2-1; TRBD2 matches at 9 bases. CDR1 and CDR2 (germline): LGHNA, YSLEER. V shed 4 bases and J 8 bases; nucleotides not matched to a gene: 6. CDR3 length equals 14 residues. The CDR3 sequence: CASSPGTSRDEQFF. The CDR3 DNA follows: TGCGCCAGCAGCCCGGGGACTAGCAGGGATGAGCAGTTCTTC.

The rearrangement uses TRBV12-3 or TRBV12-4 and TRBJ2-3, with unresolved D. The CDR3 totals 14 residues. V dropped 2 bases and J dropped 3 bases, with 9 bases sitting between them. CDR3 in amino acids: CASSLRLRTDTQYF. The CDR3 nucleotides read TGTGCCAGCAGTTTACGGCTCCGGACAGATACGCAGTATTTT.

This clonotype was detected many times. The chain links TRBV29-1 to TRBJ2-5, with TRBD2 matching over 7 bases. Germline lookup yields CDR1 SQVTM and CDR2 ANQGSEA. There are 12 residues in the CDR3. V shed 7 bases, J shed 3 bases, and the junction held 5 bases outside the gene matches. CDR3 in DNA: TGCAGCGAGAGCGGGGTAGAAGAGACCCAGTACTTC. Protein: CSESGVEETQYF.

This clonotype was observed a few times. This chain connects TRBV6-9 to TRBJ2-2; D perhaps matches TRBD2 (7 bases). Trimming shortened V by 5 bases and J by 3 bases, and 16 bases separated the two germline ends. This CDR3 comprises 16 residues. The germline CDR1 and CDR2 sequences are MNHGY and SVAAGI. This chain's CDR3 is CASSLREGGDTGELFF. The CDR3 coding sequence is TGTGCCAGCAGTCTTAGGGAGGGGGGCGACACCGGGGAGCTGTTTTTT.

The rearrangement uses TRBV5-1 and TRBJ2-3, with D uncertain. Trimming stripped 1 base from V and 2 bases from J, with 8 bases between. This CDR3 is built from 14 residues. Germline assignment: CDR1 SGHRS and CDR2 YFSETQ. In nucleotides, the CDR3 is TGCGCCAGCAGCTTGAATACCCCCACAGATACGCAGTATTTT. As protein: CASSLNTPTDTQYF. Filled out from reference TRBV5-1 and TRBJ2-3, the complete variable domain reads KAGVTQTPRYLIKTRGQQVTLSCSPISGHRSVSWYQQTPGQGLQFLFEYFSETQRNKGNFPGRFSGRQFSNSRSEMNVSTLELGDSALYLCASSLNTPTDTQYFGPGTRLTVL.

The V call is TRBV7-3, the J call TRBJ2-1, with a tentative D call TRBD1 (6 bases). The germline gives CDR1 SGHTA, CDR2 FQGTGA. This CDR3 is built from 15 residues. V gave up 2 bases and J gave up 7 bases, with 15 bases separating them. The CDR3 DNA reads TGTGCCAGCAGCTTACCGCGCGGACAGCTAAATGAGCAGTTCTTC. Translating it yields CASSLPRGQLNEQFF. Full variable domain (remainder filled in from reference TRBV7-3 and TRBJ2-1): GAGVSQTPSNKVTEKGKYVELRCDPISGHTALYWYRQSLGQGPEFLIYFQGTGAADDSGLPNDRFFAVRPEGSVSTLKIQRTERGDSAVYLCASSLPRGQLNEQFFGPGTRLTVL.

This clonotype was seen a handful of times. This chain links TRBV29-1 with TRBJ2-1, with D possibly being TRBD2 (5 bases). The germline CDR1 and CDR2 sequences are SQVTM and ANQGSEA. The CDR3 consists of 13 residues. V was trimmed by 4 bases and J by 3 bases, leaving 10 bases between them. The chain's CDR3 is CSVGGSFYNEQFF. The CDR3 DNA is TGCAGCGTTGGAGGGAGCTTCTACAATGAGCAGTTCTTC.

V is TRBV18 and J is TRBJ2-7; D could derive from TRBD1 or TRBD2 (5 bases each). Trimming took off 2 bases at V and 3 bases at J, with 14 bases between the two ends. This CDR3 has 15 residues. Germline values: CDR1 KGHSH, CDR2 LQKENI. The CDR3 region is CASSPSRLGDYEQYF. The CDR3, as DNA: TGTGCCAGCTCACCATCTAGACTGGGGGACTACGAGCAGTACTTC.

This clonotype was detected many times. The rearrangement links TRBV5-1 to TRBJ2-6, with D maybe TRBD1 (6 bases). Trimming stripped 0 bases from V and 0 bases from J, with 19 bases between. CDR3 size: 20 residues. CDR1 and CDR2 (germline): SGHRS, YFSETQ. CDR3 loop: CASSLVAGGPFLSGANVLTF. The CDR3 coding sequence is TGCGCCAGCAGCTTGGTAGCTGGGGGCCCTTTTCTCTCTGGGGCCAACGTCCTGACTTTC.

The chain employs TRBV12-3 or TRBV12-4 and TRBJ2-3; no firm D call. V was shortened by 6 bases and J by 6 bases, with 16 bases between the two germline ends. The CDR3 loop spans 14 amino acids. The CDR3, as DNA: TGTGCCAGCAGCGCCACGTTGAGCAAGGATACGCAGTATTTT. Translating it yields CASSATLSKDTQYF.

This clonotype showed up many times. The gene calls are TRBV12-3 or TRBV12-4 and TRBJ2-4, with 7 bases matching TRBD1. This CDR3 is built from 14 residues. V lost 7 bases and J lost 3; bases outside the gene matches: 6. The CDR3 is CASTRTGVKNIQYF. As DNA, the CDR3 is TGTGCCAGCACCCGTACAGGGGTCAAAAACATTCAGTACTTC.

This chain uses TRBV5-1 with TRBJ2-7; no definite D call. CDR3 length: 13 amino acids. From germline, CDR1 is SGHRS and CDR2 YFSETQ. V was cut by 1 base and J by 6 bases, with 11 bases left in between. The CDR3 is CASSLYSSTEQYV. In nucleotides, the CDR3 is TGCGCCAGCAGCTTGTACAGCAGCACCGAGCAGTACGTC.

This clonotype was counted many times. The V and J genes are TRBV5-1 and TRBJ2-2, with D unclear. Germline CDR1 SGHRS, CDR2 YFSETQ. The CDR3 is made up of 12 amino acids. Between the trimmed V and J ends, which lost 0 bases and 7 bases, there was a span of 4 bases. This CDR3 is CASSLVNGELFF. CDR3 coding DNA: TGCGCCAGCAGCTTGGTTAACGGGGAGCTGTTTTTT.

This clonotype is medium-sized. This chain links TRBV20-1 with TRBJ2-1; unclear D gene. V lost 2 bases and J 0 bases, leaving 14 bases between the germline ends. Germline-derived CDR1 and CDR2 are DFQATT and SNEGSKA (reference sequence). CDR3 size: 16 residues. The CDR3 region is CSARWGSRSSYNEQFF. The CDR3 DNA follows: TGCAGTGCTAGATGGGGTAGCAGGAGCTCCTACAATGAGCAGTTCTTC.

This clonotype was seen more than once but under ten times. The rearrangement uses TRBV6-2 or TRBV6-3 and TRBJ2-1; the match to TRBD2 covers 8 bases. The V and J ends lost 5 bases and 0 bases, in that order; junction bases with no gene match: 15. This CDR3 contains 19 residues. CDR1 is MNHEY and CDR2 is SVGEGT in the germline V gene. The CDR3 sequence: CASSPQREPSTNSYNEQFF. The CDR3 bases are TGTGCCAGCAGTCCCCAGCGGGAGCCCTCTACCAACTCCTACAATGAGCAGTTCTTC.

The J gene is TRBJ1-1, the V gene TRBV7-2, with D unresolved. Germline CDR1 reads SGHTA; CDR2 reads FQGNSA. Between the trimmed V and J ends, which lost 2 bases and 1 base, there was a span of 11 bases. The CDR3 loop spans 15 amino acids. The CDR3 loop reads CASSLLAAGNTEAFF. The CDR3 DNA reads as TGTGCCAGCAGCTTATTAGCCGCAGGGAACACTGAAGCTTTCTTT.

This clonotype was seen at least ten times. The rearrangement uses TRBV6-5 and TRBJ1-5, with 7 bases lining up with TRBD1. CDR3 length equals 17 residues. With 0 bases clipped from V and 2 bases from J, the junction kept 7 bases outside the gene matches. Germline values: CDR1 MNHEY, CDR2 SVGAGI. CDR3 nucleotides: TGTGCCAGCAGTTACTCCCAGACAGGGACAGGCAATCAGCCCCAGCATTTT. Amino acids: CASSYSQTGTGNQPQHF.

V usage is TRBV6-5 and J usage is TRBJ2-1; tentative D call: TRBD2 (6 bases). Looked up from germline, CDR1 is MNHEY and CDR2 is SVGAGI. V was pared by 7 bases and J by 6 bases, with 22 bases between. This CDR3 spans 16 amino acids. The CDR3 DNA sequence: TGTGCCAGCACCCCAGGTAGACTAGAGACTACCAATGAGCAGTTCTTC. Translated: CASTPGRLETTNEQFF.

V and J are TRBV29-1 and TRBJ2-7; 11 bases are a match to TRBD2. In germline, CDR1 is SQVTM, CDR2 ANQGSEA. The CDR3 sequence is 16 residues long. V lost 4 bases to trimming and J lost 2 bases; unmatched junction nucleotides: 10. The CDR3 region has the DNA TGCAGCGTTGTCACAGGTAGACTAGCGGGAACCTACGAGCAGTACTTC. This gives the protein CSVVTGRLAGTYEQYF.

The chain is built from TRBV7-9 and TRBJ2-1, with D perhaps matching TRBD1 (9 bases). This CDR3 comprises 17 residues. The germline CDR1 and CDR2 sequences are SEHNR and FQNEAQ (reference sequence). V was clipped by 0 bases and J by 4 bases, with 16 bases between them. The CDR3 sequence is CASSLARGDRDYNEQFF. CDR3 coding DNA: TGTGCCAGCAGCTTAGCGCGGGGGGACAGGGATTACAATGAGCAGTTCTTC.

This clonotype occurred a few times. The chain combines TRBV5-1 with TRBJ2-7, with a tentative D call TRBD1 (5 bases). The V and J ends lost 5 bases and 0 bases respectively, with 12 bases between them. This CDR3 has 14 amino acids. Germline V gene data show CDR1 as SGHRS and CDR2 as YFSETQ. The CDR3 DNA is TGCGCCAGCAGTGCAGGGTTTGGCTCCTACGAGCAGTACGTC. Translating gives CASSAGFGSYEQYV.

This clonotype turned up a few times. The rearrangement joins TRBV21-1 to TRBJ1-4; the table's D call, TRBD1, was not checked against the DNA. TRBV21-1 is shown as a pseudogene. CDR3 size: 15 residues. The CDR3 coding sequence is TGTGCCAGCAGCGAATTACGGGGGCTTAATGAAAAACTGTTTTTT. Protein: CASSELRGLNEKLFF.

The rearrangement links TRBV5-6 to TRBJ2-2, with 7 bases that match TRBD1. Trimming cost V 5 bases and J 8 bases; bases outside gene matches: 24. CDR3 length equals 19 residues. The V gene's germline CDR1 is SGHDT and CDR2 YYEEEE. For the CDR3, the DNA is TGTGCCAGCAGGGGGACCGGGACAGTAAGACCCGGACCCCCGGGGGAGCTGTTTTTT. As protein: CASRGTGTVRPGPPGELFF.

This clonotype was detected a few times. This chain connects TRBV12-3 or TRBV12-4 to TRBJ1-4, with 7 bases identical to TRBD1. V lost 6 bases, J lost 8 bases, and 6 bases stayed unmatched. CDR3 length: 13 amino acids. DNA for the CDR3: TGTGCCAGCAGACCGACAGGGCAGGAAAAACTGTTTTTT. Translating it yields CASRPTGQEKLFF.